The 32 T cell receptor beta chains listed next were all sequenced from one sample in a study of blood T cell repertoires in COVID-19. Clones were sequenced by immunoSEQ multiplex PCR, and TCRdb holds only the in-frame ones, with some missing. Here the sample spans 300,000 or so clones, roughly 88% being singletons. The specimen sequenced was peripheral blood. These receptors were obtained from a woman in her fifties or sixties with acute or convalescent COVID-19.

There are a few counts of this clone. The chain is built from TRBV7-8 and TRBJ1-1; D is unresolved. The CDR3 length is 13 residues. V was clipped by 3 bases and J by 5 bases, with 10 bases between them. Germline assignment: CDR1 SGHVS and CDR2 FQNEAQ. DNA for the CDR3: TGTGCCAGCAGCTTGATCGGTTTGACTGAAGCTTTCTTT. This encodes CASSLIGLTEAFF.

This clone is a singleton in its sample. V gene TRBV30 combines with J gene TRBJ2-5, with TRBD2 matching 16 bases. The CDR3 extends over 20 amino acids. Trimming at V came to 2 bases and at J to 5 bases, leaving 17 bases not matched to a gene. Germline V CDR1 and CDR2: GTSNPN, SVGIG (reference sequence). CDR3 protein: CAWSSFSDPGLAGGWETQYF. For the CDR3, the DNA is TGTGCCTGGAGTTCCTTCAGCGACCCGGGACTAGCGGGAGGGTGGGAGACCCAGTACTTC.

The rearrangement joins TRBV6-5 to TRBJ2-7; TRBD1 aligns across 8 bases. From germline, CDR1 is MNHEY and CDR2 SVGAGI. J was trimmed by 3 bases and V by 7 bases; bases with no gene match: 5. The length of the CDR3 is 13 residues. CDR3 in DNA: TGTGCCAGCACCCCCAGGGGGCTCTACGAGCAGTACTTC. Translating gives CASTPRGLYEQYF.

Here the CDR3 reads CASSAYSTDTQYF. DNA for the CDR3: TGTGCCAGCAGCGCCTACTCGACAGATACGCAGTATTTT. The V and J genes are TRBV9 and TRBJ2-3; D is unresolved. This CDR3 comprises 13 residues. CDR1 SGDLS and CDR2 YYNGEE come from the germline V gene. V was shortened by 3 bases and J by 3 bases, with 8 bases between the two germline ends.

The chain links TRBV9 to TRBJ2-3; 7 nucleotides agree with TRBD2. Trimming cost V 2 bases and J 1 base; bases outside gene matches: 7. Germline lookup yields CDR1 SGDLS and CDR2 YYNGEE. The CDR3 has 16 amino acids. CDR3 DNA: TGTGCCAGCAGCGTGGGTTCCCGGGAGGGCACAGATACGCAGTATTTT. This translates into CASSVGSREGTDTQYF. Drawing the rest from reference TRBV9 and TRBJ2-3, the complete variable domain is DSGVTQTPKHLITATGQRVTLRCSPRSGDLSVYWYQQSLDQGLQFLIQYYNGEERAKGNILERFSAQQFPDLHSELNLSSLELGDSALYFCASSVGSREGTDTQYFGPGTRLTVL.

The chain combines TRBV15 with TRBJ2-1, with 10 bases matching TRBD2. Germline V CDR1 and CDR2: LNHNV, YYDKDF (reference sequence). The CDR3 length is 16 residues. Trimming cost V 3 bases and J 10 bases; bases outside gene matches: 12. CDR3 in amino acids: CATSSISGLAGGEQFF. For the CDR3, the DNA is TGTGCCACCAGCAGTATTTCCGGTTTAGCGGGAGGAGAGCAGTTCTTC. The full variable domain, its missing parts supplied by reference TRBV15 and TRBJ2-1, is DAMVIQNPRYQVTQFGKPVTLSCSQTLNHNVMYWYQQKSSQAPKLLFHYYDKDFNNEADTPDNFQSRRPNTSFCFLDIRSPGLGDTAMYLCATSSISGLAGGEQFFGPGTRLTVL.

The chain joins TRBV18 to TRBJ1-4; 11 positions match TRBD1. Germline V gene sequence: CDR1 KGHSH, CDR2 LQKENI. The CDR3 has 13 residues. J lost 6 bases, V lost 7 bases, and 1 base had no gene match. The CDR3 DNA reads as TGTGCCAGCTGGGGACAGGGGGATGAAAAACTGTTTTTT. This sequence encodes CASWGQGDEKLFF.

This chain links TRBV20-1 with TRBJ1-2; no reliable D call. V was trimmed by 8 bases and J by 12 bases, leaving 16 bases between them. The CDR3 runs to 10 residues. CDR1 and CDR2 from the germline V gene are DFQATT and SNEGSKA (reference sequence). CDR3 sequence reads: CSSSHGTDTF. In nucleotides, the CDR3 is TGCAGTTCATCACATGGCACCGACACCTTC.

This chain uses TRBV29-1 with TRBJ1-5; 7 nucleotides match TRBD1. The germline gives CDR1 SQVTM, CDR2 ANQGSEA. There are 13 residues in the CDR3. After removal of 6 bases from V and 7 bases from J, the junction contained 9 bases not matched to a gene. The DNA of the CDR3 is TGCAGCGTAACAGGGGATTGGGAGCAGCCCCAGCATTTT. Translation: CSVTGDWEQPQHF.

The V call is TRBV5-1, the J call TRBJ2-1, with D uncertain. Germline V gene lookup returns CDR1 SGHRS and CDR2 YFSETQ. This CDR3 has 13 residues. V was cut by 1 base and J by 5 bases, with 7 bases left in between. DNA of the CDR3: TGCGCCAGCAGCTTGAGTAGTAACAATGAGCAGTTCTTC. It translates to CASSLSSNNEQFF.

The chain combines TRBV28 with TRBJ1-1, with D maybe TRBD1 (5 bases). The germline gives CDR1 MDHEN, CDR2 SYDVKM. This CDR3 is 12 amino acids long. CDR3 coding DNA: TGTGTGGGGTCCGGACAGAACACTGAAGCTTTCTTT. Translation gives CVGSGQNTEAFF.

The chain carries TRBV7-2 and TRBJ1-6; TRBD1 agrees at 7 bases. Germline V gene sequence: CDR1 SGHTA, CDR2 FQGNSA. The CDR3 runs 18 residues. With V trimmed by 2 bases and J by 0 bases, 7 bases remained unmatched. The DNA for the CDR3 is TGTGCCAGCAGCTTAAATACCAGGGGGAGCTCCTATAATTCACCCCTCCACTTT. Its translation is CASSLNTRGSSYNSPLHF. Together with reference TRBV7-2 and TRBJ1-6, the CDR3 gives the full variable domain: GAGVSQSPSNKVTEKGKDVELRCDPISGHTALYWYRQSLGQGLEFLIYFQGNSAPDKSGLPSDRFSAERTGGSVSTLTIQRTQQEDSAVYLCASSLNTRGSSYNSPLHFGNGTRLTVT.

This chain links TRBV7-6 with TRBJ2-1, with TRBD2 matching 11 bases. The CDR3 loop spans 15 amino acids. CDR1 is SGHVS and CDR2 is FNYEAQ in the germline V gene. J lost 8 bases, V lost 3 bases, and 6 bases had no gene match. The chain's CDR3 is CASSFSGRAGDEQFF. CDR3 nucleotide sequence: TGTGCCAGCAGCTTTAGCGGGAGGGCCGGGGATGAGCAGTTCTTC.

The chain has TRBV5-1 and TRBJ2-7, with D perhaps TRBD1 (6 bases). This CDR3 region has 16 residues. Per germline, CDR1 SGHRS and CDR2 YFSETQ. V was shortened by 0 bases and J by 5 bases, with 18 bases between the two germline ends. The CDR3 loop reads CASSLGVSGAWDEQYF. CDR3 DNA sequence: TGCGCCAGCAGCTTGGGGGTCTCAGGGGCTTGGGACGAGCAGTACTTC.

V is TRBV3-1 (or the pseudogene TRBV3-2) and J is TRBJ2-3, with TRBD2 matching over 16 bases. The CDR3 sequence is 19 residues long. Unmatched junction bases numbered 5, after V lost 1 base and J lost 1 base. Looked up from germline, CDR1 is LGHDT and CDR2 is YNNKEL (reference sequence). CDR3 protein: CASSQGGTSGRVGTDTQYF. Written as DNA, the CDR3 is TGTGCCAGCAGCCAAGGTGGGACTAGCGGGAGGGTGGGCACAGATACGCAGTATTTT.

This clone was counted ten times or more. The genes are TRBV6-1 and TRBJ1-3, with TRBD1 as a possible D gene (5 bases). V was clipped by 1 base and J by 2 bases, with 9 bases between them. The germline CDR1 and CDR2 sequences are MNHNS and SASEGT. This CDR3 is 15 amino acids long. This CDR3 reads CASSEGGLTGNTIYF. DNA for the CDR3: TGTGCCAGCAGTGAAGGGGGACTGACTGGAAACACCATATATTTT.

V usage is TRBV18 and J usage is TRBJ1-1, with 7 bases identical to TRBD1. The germline gives CDR1 KGHSH, CDR2 LQKENI. The CDR3 contains 16 residues. V was clipped by 3 bases and J by 5 bases; unmatched bases: 12. This chain's CDR3 is CASSPTTGGGGTEAFF. In DNA form, the CDR3 reads TGTGCCAGCTCACCCACAACGGGAGGGGGCGGAACTGAAGCTTTCTTT.

This chain joins TRBV23-1 and TRBJ2-7, with 10 bases matching TRBD1. TRBV23-1 is labeled an ORF, and its function is uncertain. The length of the CDR3 is 18 residues. The V and J ends lost 0 bases and 5 bases, in that order; junction bases with no gene match: 13. The CDR3 DNA follows: TGCGCCAGCAGTCAATCGGGCCCAAGACAGGGGGCGGTCCACGAGCAGTACTTC. Its translation: CASSQSGPRQGAVHEQYF.

This chain uses TRBV7-3 with TRBJ2-5; possible D gene TRBD2, 7 bases. This CDR3 contains 16 residues. CDR1 is SGHTA, CDR2 FQGTGA, per germline. V dropped 1 base and J dropped 3 bases, with 15 bases sitting between them. The CDR3: CASSLIGEGEEETQYF. The CDR3 DNA follows: TGTGCCAGCAGCTTAATTGGGGAGGGGGAAGAAGAGACCCAGTACTTC.

This clone was recorded only once. This chain links TRBV10-3 with TRBJ2-3; 7 nucleotides align to TRBD2. Germline V CDR1 and CDR2: ENHRY, SYGVKD. The CDR3 loop spans 15 amino acids. The J segment lost 4 bases and the V segment lost 6 bases, leaving 10 bases of the junction unmatched. The CDR3 here is CAISPAGVSADTQYF. The CDR3 DNA reads as TGTGCCATCAGCCCGGCGGGAGTTTCGGCAGATACGCAGTATTTT.

The chain joins TRBV28 to TRBJ2-1; perhaps TRBD1 as D (6 bases). V lost 8 bases and J lost 4, with 18 bases in between. The CDR3 is made up of 15 amino acids. The germline CDR1 and CDR2 sequences are MDHEN and SYDVKM. CDR3 coding DNA: TGTGCCAGCCCACCCCCAGGGGCTCGATACAATGAGCAGTTCTTC. It specifies CASPPPGARYNEQFF.

The chain links TRBV7-2 to TRBJ2-3; 10 positions match TRBD2. The V gene's germline CDR1 is SGHTA and CDR2 FQGNSA. This CDR3 is built from 17 residues. J gave up 4 bases and V 4 bases, and 11 bases lay outside the gene matches. CDR3 DNA sequence: TGTGCCAGCAGCTCTGAGTGGCTAGCGGGAGAACCAGATACGCAGTATTTT. It is translated as CASSSEWLAGEPDTQYF.

This clone is a singleton in its sample. The rearrangement joins TRBV4-2 to TRBJ2-5; D uncertain. The V end lost 0 bases, the J end lost 2 bases, and 19 bases lay between the germline ends. The CDR3 is 18 residues long. The germline V gene encodes CDR1 LGHNA and CDR2 YNFKEQ. The CDR3 bases are TGTGCCAGCAGCCAAGAAAGGTACAGTGCCCTAACGCAAGAGACCCAGTACTTC. Translating it yields CASSQERYSALTQETQYF.

V gene TRBV7-9 combines with J gene TRBJ1-2; D is possibly TRBD1 (5 bases). Per the germline V gene, CDR1 is SEHNR and CDR2 is FQNEAQ (reference sequence). This CDR3 comprises 13 residues. Trimming left V 7 bases short and J 2 bases short, with 11 bases between. CDR3 nucleotides: TGTGCCAGCAACCAGGGAACCAACTATGGCTACACCTTC. Protein sequence: CASNQGTNYGYTF. Looking up the rest from reference TRBV7-9 and TRBJ1-2 gives the full variable domain: DTGVSQNPRHKITKRGQNVTFRCDPISEHNRLYWYRQTLGQGPEFLTYFQNEAQLEKSRLLSDRFSAERPKGSFSTLEIQRTEQGDSAMYLCASNQGTNYGYTFGSGTRLTVV.

The genes are TRBV6-1 and TRBJ2-7; tentative D call: TRBD1 (5 bases). Germline CDR1 reads MNHNS; CDR2 reads SASEGT. The CDR3 contains 15 residues. V was cut by 3 bases and J by 4 bases, with 16 bases left in between. The CDR3 DNA sequence: TGTGCCAGCAGTGATAGGCAGGGTGTCGAGTACGAGCAGTACTTC. This sequence encodes CASSDRQGVEYEQYF.

V and J are TRBV6-1 and TRBJ2-1; 7 bases map to TRBD1. Trimming removed 2 bases from V and 4 bases from J; junction bases left unmatched: 5. CDR1 MNHNS and CDR2 SASEGT come from the germline V gene. The CDR3 runs 15 residues. The CDR3: CASSERDSPYNEQFF. The CDR3 region has the DNA TGTGCCAGCAGTGAAAGGGACAGTCCATACAATGAGCAGTTCTTC.

In DNA form, the CDR3 reads TGTGCCACCTCTCTTGCCGGGACTTCCTATGGCTACACCTTC. This encodes CATSLAGTSYGYTF. The chain employs TRBV6-6 and TRBJ1-2; TRBD1 might be the D (5 bases). The CDR3 consists of 14 residues. V was trimmed by 10 bases and J by 4 bases, leaving 19 bases between them. Germline V CDR1 and CDR2: MNHNY, SVGAGI (reference sequence).

The chain links TRBV7-9 to TRBJ1-2; 9 bases agree with TRBD1. This CDR3 is 14 amino acids long. The V and J ends lost 7 bases and 8 bases, in that order; junction bases with no gene match: 11. Germline V gene sequence: CDR1 SEHNR, CDR2 FQNEAQ (reference sequence). CDR3 DNA sequence: TGTGCCAGCACCGAAGCGGGACAGGGAGGGGGCTACACCTTC. This translates into CASTEAGQGGGYTF.

The rearrangement links TRBV19 to TRBJ1-3; D unresolved. The CDR3 contains 14 residues. V gave up 7 bases and J gave up 2 bases, with 12 bases separating them. CDR1 LNHDA and CDR2 SQIVND come from the germline V gene (reference sequence). CDR3 nucleotides: TGTGCCAGTACCGAGGGATTCGCTGGAAACACCATATATTTT. Encoded protein: CASTEGFAGNTIYF.

CDR3 DNA sequence: TGCGCCAGCAGCCAAGATCCGGGTAGTCAGCCCCAGCATTTT. Residues: CASSQDPGSQPQHF. This chain connects TRBV4-1 to TRBJ1-5, with D hard to call. This CDR3 is 14 amino acids long. The germline CDR1 and CDR2 sequences are MGHRA and YSYEKL. Trimming stripped 0 bases from V and 6 bases from J, with 9 bases between.

The CDR3 DNA reads TGTGCCAGCAGTTTTAGTGGACAGCTGAACACCGGGGAGCTGTTTTTT. Protein: CASSFSGQLNTGELFF. The V call is TRBV27, the J call TRBJ2-2; D might be TRBD1 (6 bases). V shed 3 bases and J shed 1 base, with 12 bases lying between them. CDR1 is MNHEY and CDR2 is SMNVEV in the germline V gene (reference sequence). The CDR3 totals 16 residues.

A single count supports this clone. J is TRBJ2-1 and V is TRBV11-1; 7 nucleotides align to TRBD1. The CDR3 runs 12 residues. The V gene end was trimmed by 3 bases and the J gene end by 15 bases; junction bases not matched to a gene: 8. Germline V gene sequence: CDR1 SGHAT, CDR2 FQDESV (reference sequence). The CDR3 sequence: CASSFQTGRLFF. DNA of the CDR3: TGTGCCAGCAGCTTTCAGACAGGGCGCTTGTTCTTC.